The present entry profiles one T cell receptor beta chain with its context. The antigen remains undetermined. Described time point: baseline pretreatment blood. Specified treatment: 15 Gy SBRT to primary tumor, nephrectomy 4 weeks later. Radiation-treated patients gave blood at baseline, week 2 and week 4. The tumor was a clear cell renal cell carcinoma. These data come from a study of radiation and T cells in renal cell carcinoma. Produced via immunoSEQ multiplex PCR; TCRdb's table is partial and in-frame only. The sample yields 100,000 to 150,000 clones, approximately 80% seen once. Findings and caveats of the study: Baseline intratumoral clonotype presence is unknown without pretreatment biopsies.

Germline-derived CDR1 and CDR2 are SGHTS and YDEGEE. This CDR3 spans 14 amino acids. V dropped 6 bases and J dropped 6 bases, with 15 bases sitting between them. The chain uses TRBV5-8 and TRBJ2-2; the D call may be TRBD1 or TRBD2 (6 bases each). The origin of this receptor is a woman aged 60-75 years with renal cell carcinoma. Sequenced material: blood, taken from a patient whose treatment included radiotherapy and nephrectomy. The DNA of the CDR3 is TGTGCCAGCACCTTCGGGGGCAAGGCCGGGGAGCTGTTTTTT. This translates into CASTFGGKAGELFF.